Listed below are T cell receptor beta chains from one sample, sequenced in a study of cytomegalovirus exposure and HLA in healthy donors. Here immunoSEQ multiplex PCR was the method, and the copy in TCRdb shows in-frame clones only, minus some. The data show approximately 100,000 clones, around 77% seen once. The sequenced material came from PBMCs. All receptors derive from a man aged 40-49 years in good health and CMV-seropositive. CDR3s include the opening cysteine and the closing phenylalanine or tryptophan. A D gene is named only where the DNA matches it firmly. Only part of the rows carry a size: once, few, many, or a class if the clone is expanded.

D: -
size: -
V: TRBV4-2
J: TRBJ2-5
DNA: TGTGCCAGCAGGGCAACGAACGGAGGTGAGCAGTACTTC
CDR3: CASRATNGGEQYF

D: -
size: -
V: TRBV5-5
J: TRBJ1-2
DNA: TGTGCCAGCAGCCCGGGAGGTGAGACCGGCTATGGCTACACCTTC
CDR3: CASSPGGETGYGYTF

D: -
size: -
V: TRBV9
J: TRBJ1-1
DNA: TGTGCCAGCAGCTCCACAACAGGGCTGAACACTGAAGCTTTCTTT
CDR3: CASSSTTGLNTEAFF

D: TRBD1
size: -
V: TRBV6-6
J: TRBJ1-1
DNA: TGTGCCACCCAAGACAGGGGGAACACTGAAGCTTTCTTT
CDR3: CATQDRGNTEAFF

D: -
size: -
V: TRBV5-5
J: TRBJ2-6
DNA: TGTGCCAGCAGCTCCCCGGGGGGCTTCTCTGGGGCCAACGTCCTGACTTTC
CDR3: CASSSPGGFSGANVLTF

D: -
size: -
V: TRBV5-8
J: TRBJ1-5
DNA: TGTGCCAGCAGACCTAGGAGTGCCCCCAATCAGCCCCAGCATTTT
CDR3: CASRPRSAPNQPQHF

D: -
size: -
V: TRBV6-5
J: TRBJ2-7
DNA: TGTGCCAGCAGTTACTCGTCTCGGGGGTCTTTCTACGAGCAGTACTTC
CDR3: CASSYSSRGSFYEQYF

D: -
size: -
V: TRBV6-5
J: TRBJ1-1
DNA: TGTGCCAGCACCCCGACAGGATACCGGACTGAAGCTTTCTTT
CDR3: CASTPTGYRTEAFF

D: TRBD1
size: -
V: TRBV19
J: TRBJ1-6
DNA: TGTGCCAGTTGGGCAGGGGGCAGGATGACTTCACCCCTCCACTTT
CDR3: CASWAGGRMTSPLHF

D: -
size: -
V: TRBV27
J: TRBJ1-6
DNA: TGTGCCAGCAGTTTCTCAGGGGCCCTTAATTCACCCCTCCACTTT
CDR3: CASSFSGALNSPLHF

D: -
size: -
V: TRBV25-1
J: TRBJ2-5
DNA: TGTGCCAGCAGTGTATTTCGGGGGGCGGTCCAAGAGACCCAGTACTTC
CDR3: CASSVFRGAVQETQYF

D: TRBD1
size: -
V: TRBV19
J: TRBJ1-6
DNA: TGTGCCAGTAGTAAACCGGGACAGACTAATTCACCCCTCCACTTT
CDR3: CASSKPGQTNSPLHF

D: -
size: -
V: TRBV7-6
J: TRBJ2-2
DNA: TGTGCCAGCAGCTCCCGAGGCAGTGGGAACACCGGGGAGCTGTTTTTT
CDR3: CASSSRGSGNTGELFF

D: TRBD1
size: -
V: TRBV5-6
J: TRBJ2-2
DNA: TGTGCCAGCAGCTTGGAACAGGGGGCTATCAACACCGGGGAGCTGTTTTTT
CDR3: CASSLEQGAINTGELFF

D: -
size: -
V: TRBV30
J: TRBJ1-2
DNA: TGTGCCTGGAGGGTGCCAGGTCATGGCTACACCTTC
CDR3: CAWRVPGHGYTF

D: -
size: few
V: TRBV9
J: TRBJ1-3
DNA: TGTGCCAGCAGCGTAGTTGGGGAAAGGGGGGGAAACACCATATATTTT
CDR3: CASSVVGERGGNTIYF

D: TRBD2
size: -
V: TRBV5-4
J: TRBJ2-1
DNA: TGTGCCAGCAGCCGGACTAGCGGGGTCTACAATGAGCAGTTCTTC
CDR3: CASSRTSGVYNEQFF

D: -
size: -
V: TRBV4-3
J: TRBJ2-4
DNA: TGCGCCAGCAGCCAAGATGGAGGCGACCCGGTTGCCATTCAGTACTTC
CDR3: CASSQDGGDPVAIQYF

D: -
size: -
V: TRBV6-6
J: TRBJ1-4
DNA: TGTGCCAGCAGCTTCCTCCTGTGGGGCGGAAATGAAAAACTGTTTTTT
CDR3: CASSFLLWGGNEKLFF

D: -
size: medium-sized
V: TRBV4-1
J: TRBJ1-6
DNA: TGCGCCAGCAGCTCGGGCGGGTTTCGCTCACCCCTCCACTTT
CDR3: CASSSGGFRSPLHF

D: -
size: once
V: TRBV7-9
J: TRBJ2-7
DNA: TGTGCCAGCAGCTTAGAACTAGCCGCCTACGAGCAGTACTTC
CDR3: CASSLELAAYEQYF

D: TRBD2
size: few
V: TRBV7-3
J: TRBJ2-5
DNA: TGTGCCAGCAGCTTTGGCGGGGGGAAAGAGACCCAGTACTTC
CDR3: CASSFGGGKETQYF

D: TRBD1
size: few
V: TRBV2
J: TRBJ2-1
DNA: TGTGCCAGCAGATTTGGGACAGGGGGCTACAATGAGCAGTTCTTC
CDR3: CASRFGTGGYNEQFF

D: -
size: -
V: TRBV4-3
J: TRBJ2-5
DNA: TGCGCCAGCAGCCAAGATCGTTCGGAAGGTATAGCAGTGACCCAGTACTTC
CDR3: CASSQDRSEGIAVTQYF

D: -
size: -
V: TRBV7-9
J: TRBJ1-1
DNA: TGTGCCAGCAGCCCCGATAGATATGAAGCTTTCTTT
CDR3: CASSPDRYEAFF

D: -
size: -
V: TRBV28
J: TRBJ2-4
DNA: TGTGCCAGCAGTCGGACATTCGGGGGCATTCAGTACTTC
CDR3: CASSRTFGGIQYF

D: TRBD1
size: -
V: TRBV19
J: TRBJ2-1
DNA: TGTGCCAGTAGGCTGGGACAGGGGGCCTACAATGAGCAGTTCTTC
CDR3: CASRLGQGAYNEQFF

D: -
size: -
V: TRBV6-5
J: TRBJ2-7
DNA: TGTGCCAGCAGTTACCGACCCGACAGTCTCTACGAGCAGTACTTC
CDR3: CASSYRPDSLYEQYF

D: -
size: once
V: TRBV2
J: TRBJ1-5
DNA: TGTGCCAGCAGTAACAGGGCGAGAAGCAATCAGCCCCAGCATTTT
CDR3: CASSNRARSNQPQHF

D: TRBD2
size: -
V: TRBV7-2
J: TRBJ2-1
DNA: TGTGCCAGCAGCTTAGAAGGGACTAGCGGGGGCCATGAGCAGTTCTTC
CDR3: CASSLEGTSGGHEQFF

D: TRBD2
size: few
V: TRBV4-2
J: TRBJ2-3
DNA: TGTGCCAGCAGCCAAGAGCGGGGGGGCCCAGATACGCAGTATTTT
CDR3: CASSQERGGPDTQYF

D: -
size: -
V: TRBV28
J: TRBJ1-5
DNA: TGTGCCAGCAGTTTACGGGGGGCGGGCAATCAGCCCCAGCATTTT
CDR3: CASSLRGAGNQPQHF

D: TRBD2
size: -
V: TRBV5-6
J: TRBJ2-3
DNA: TGTGCCAGCAGCTCCCCAGGACTAGCGGGGGGGCGGGATACGCAGTATTTT
CDR3: CASSSPGLAGGRDTQYF

D: TRBD1
size: -
V: TRBV5-5
J: TRBJ1-2
DNA: TGTGCCAGCGCGAAGGGGATACAGGGGGATAACTATGGCTACACCTTC
CDR3: CASAKGIQGDNYGYTF

D: TRBD2
size: -
V: TRBV7-6
J: TRBJ2-3
DNA: TGTGCCAGCAGCTTAGGGCTAGCGGGGGAAGATACGCAGTATTTT
CDR3: CASSLGLAGEDTQYF

D: TRBD2
size: -
V: TRBV11-2
J: TRBJ2-1
DNA: TGTGCCAGCAGCTTCGATATGTCGGGGGGGACCAACAATGAGCAGTTCTTC
CDR3: CASSFDMSGGTNNEQFF

D: -
size: -
V: TRBV7-2
J: TRBJ1-2
DNA: TGTGCCAGCAGCCCAAGGGGCGTTCTGCTTAACTATGGCTACACCTTC
CDR3: CASSPRGVLLNYGYTF

D: -
size: -
V: TRBV15
J: TRBJ1-5
DNA: TGTGCCACCGGGCCAGTCTATAGCAATCAGCCCCAGCATTTT
CDR3: CATGPVYSNQPQHF

D: -
size: once
V: TRBV10-3
J: TRBJ2-7
DNA: TGTGCCATCAGTGGGGGGGACAGCCGCACCTACGAGCAGTACTTC
CDR3: CAISGGDSRTYEQYF

D: -
size: few
V: TRBV18
J: TRBJ2-7
DNA: TGTGCCAGCTCACCACCGGGGCGGGGGCCAGAATACGAGCAGTACTTC
CDR3: CASSPPGRGPEYEQYF

D: -
size: few
V: TRBV27
J: TRBJ1-6
DNA: TGTGCCAGCTGTAGAACAGGGTACGGGTCACCCCTCCACTTT
CDR3: CASCRTGYGSPLHF

D: -
size: -
V: TRBV30
J: TRBJ2-7
DNA: TGTGCCTGGAGTGTACCCGACGAGGCGCACTACGAGCAGTACTTC
CDR3: CAWSVPDEAHYEQYF

D: TRBD1
size: -
V: TRBV6-1
J: TRBJ1-2
DNA: TGTGCCAGCAACCCAAACAGGGGGCGTGAGGGCTACACCTTC
CDR3: CASNPNRGREGYTF

D: TRBD2
size: -
V: TRBV30
J: TRBJ2-3
DNA: TGTGCCTGGAGTCTAGCGGGCACAGATACGCAGTATTTT
CDR3: CAWSLAGTDTQYF

D: TRBD1
size: -
V: TRBV5-5
J: TRBJ1-6
DNA: TGTGCCAGCAGCCCGGGACAGGGTAGACCCTATAATTCACCCCTCCACTTT
CDR3: CASSPGQGRPYNSPLHF

D: TRBD1
size: -
V: TRBV19
J: TRBJ1-1
DNA: TGTGCCAGTAGTCTAAGGGGACAGACCATAATGAACACTGAAGCTTTCTTT
CDR3: CASSLRGQTIMNTEAFF

D: -
size: -
V: TRBV25-1
J: TRBJ2-7
DNA: TGTGCCAGCAGTGACACGGGATTCTACGAGCAGTACTTC
CDR3: CASSDTGFYEQYF

D: TRBD1
size: once
V: TRBV28
J: TRBJ1-4
DNA: TGTGCCAGCAGTTTATACAGGGGGCTTACTAATGAAAAACTGTTTTTT
CDR3: CASSLYRGLTNEKLFF

D: TRBD1
size: -
V: TRBV2
J: TRBJ2-7
DNA: TGTGCCAGCAGGGCCTTCGGAGCCAGGGGGCGAACCTACGAGCAGTACTTC
CDR3: CASRAFGARGRTYEQYF

D: -
size: -
V: TRBV6-1
J: TRBJ2-1
DNA: TGTGCCAGCAGGCTTAAGGGGGGGGCCTGGAATGAGCAGTTCTTC
CDR3: CASRLKGGAWNEQFF

D: -
size: -
V: TRBV6-1
J: TRBJ1-1
DNA: TGTGCCAGCAAAAATATCAGGGGAACTGACGCTGAAGCTTTCTTT
CDR3: CASKNIRGTDAEAFF

D: -
size: -
V: TRBV7-2
J: TRBJ2-7
DNA: TGTGCCAGCACCCACGTCGGCACCGACAGTTTCTACGAGCAGTACTTC
CDR3: CASTHVGTDSFYEQYF